This section outlines one T cell receptor beta chain sequence together with its context. The antigen remains undetermined. The sample is drawn from a study of OX40 agonist ivuxolimab in advanced cancers. Points from the study as a whole: More expanded clones were seen, on average, in CD8+ T cells than in CD4+. Partial responders receiving 0.1-3.0 mg/kg showed among the lowest clonal expansion.

Some clones are missing from TCRdb's copy, which holds only in-frame ones; the method was immunoSEQ multiplex PCR. Of tens of thousands of clones in the sample, 90% are singletons; the top ten hold about 1.8%. Per the germline V gene, CDR1 is SGHTA and CDR2 is FQGTGA. CDR3 length equals 14 residues. Losses at the gene ends were 6 bases for V and 4 bases for J; bases not matched to a gene: 5. The chain recombines TRBV7-3 with TRBJ2-5; 10 bases agree with TRBD1. The material sequenced was CD4+ or CD8+ T cells sorted from blood, taken in a trial of the OX40 agonist ivuxolimab. The TCR comes from an adult with an advanced solid tumor such as melanoma, head and neck, liver or kidney cancer. This CDR3 is CASSPGQGTETQYF. In DNA, the CDR3 is TGTGCCAGCAGTCCGGGACAGGGGACAGAGACCCAGTACTTC.